The 23 T cell receptor beta chains presented below share a single source sample, sequenced in a study of T cell responses to AZD1222 COVID-19 vaccine. Libraries were prepared by immunoSEQ multiplex PCR; TCRdb keeps only in-frame clonotypes and omits some of them. The sample yields 150,000 to 200,000 clones, around 90% seen once. Sequencing was performed on peripheral blood, taken 28 days after the second AZD1222 dose. These receptors came from an adult who received the AZD1222 COVID-19 vaccine.

CDR3 bases: TGTGCCAGCAGAACCGGACAGGGAAGGGAGACCCAGTACTTC. Residues: CASRTGQGRETQYF. The chain couples TRBV28 to TRBJ2-5; 8 nucleotides line up with TRBD1. The ends lost 6 bases at V and 5 bases at J; junction bases unmatched: 8. Germline CDR1 and CDR2: MDHEN and SYDVKM. The CDR3 consists of 14 residues.

The chain joins TRBV5-6 to TRBJ2-7; D not certain. The CDR3 consists of 13 residues. Trimming left V 4 bases short and J 0 bases short, with 8 bases between. Germline-derived CDR1 and CDR2 are SGHDT and YYEEEE. DNA of the CDR3: TGTGCCAGCAGCGTCAGAGGCTCCTACGAGCAGTACTTC. Its translation is CASSVRGSYEQYF.

This clone was seen a handful of times. The rearrangement uses TRBV19 and TRBJ2-7; D is unresolved. Germline-derived CDR1 and CDR2 are LNHDA and SQIVND (reference sequence). The V end was cut by 4 bases, the J end by 3 bases, with 10 bases between. The CDR3 length is 13 residues. This CDR3 is CASSTLDGYEQYF. The CDR3 DNA is TGTGCCAGTAGTACCTTGGACGGCTACGAGCAGTACTTC. Using reference TRBV19 and TRBJ2-7 for the parts outside the CDR3, the full variable domain is DGGITQSPKYLFRKEGQNVTLSCEQNLNHDAMYWYRQDPGQGLRLIYYSQIVNDFQKGDIAEGYSVSREKKESFPLTVTSAQKNPTAFYLCASSTLDGYEQYFGPGTRLTVT.

This chain connects TRBV7-2 to TRBJ2-1; the D is unclear. V was cut by 2 bases and J by 7 bases, with 15 bases left in between. The CDR3 length is 15 residues. The germline V gene encodes CDR1 SGHTA and CDR2 FQGNSA. CDR3 sequence: CASSLFRSLGNEQFF. The CDR3 DNA reads as TGTGCCAGCAGCTTATTCCGGTCTCTGGGGAATGAGCAGTTCTTC. The whole variable domain, remainder taken from reference TRBV7-2 and TRBJ2-1, is GAGVSQSPSNKVTEKGKDVELRCDPISGHTALYWYRQSLGQGLEFLIYFQGNSAPDKSGLPSDRFSAERTGGSVSTLTIQRTQQEDSAVYLCASSLFRSLGNEQFFGPGTRLTVL.

The rearrangement joins TRBV6-5 to TRBJ2-7; 10 bases are a match to TRBD1. From germline, CDR1 is MNHEY and CDR2 SVGAGI. This CDR3 has 15 amino acids. The junction had 7 bases not matched to a gene; V was cut back by 4 bases and J by 4 bases. The CDR3 coding sequence is TGTGCCAGCAGTTCCTCGGGACAGGGGACGTACGAGCAGTACTTC. It is translated as CASSSSGQGTYEQYF.

DNA for the CDR3: TGTGCCAGTGGGGTGGAGGAGTTCGGCTACAATGAGCAGTTCTTC. Its protein is CASGVEEFGYNEQFF. This rearrangement joins TRBV6-5 to TRBJ2-1; possibly TRBD2 for D (5 bases). The CDR3 is 15 residues long. V was clipped by 9 bases and J by 3 bases, with 18 bases between them. Germline V CDR1 and CDR2: MNHEY, SVGAGI.

The chain joins TRBV6-2 or TRBV6-3 to TRBJ2-1, with 9 bases aligning to TRBD2. The V segment lost 5 bases and the J segment 2 bases; nucleotides outside the gene matches: 7. This CDR3 region has 16 residues. Germline V CDR1 and CDR2: MNHEY, SVGEGT. For the CDR3, the DNA is TGTGCCAGCAGTGCTCAGACTAGCGGCCCCTACAATGAGCAGTTCTTC. Translating it yields CASSAQTSGPYNEQFF.

The chain couples TRBV19 to TRBJ2-2; 8 bases line up with TRBD1. In germline, CDR1 is LNHDA, CDR2 SQIVND (reference sequence). J lost 1 base, V lost 4 bases, and 2 bases had no gene match. The CDR3 runs 15 residues. The CDR3 sequence: CASSRQGKNTGELFF. CDR3 sequence (DNA): TGTGCCAGTAGTAGACAGGGGAAGAACACCGGGGAGCTGTTTTTT.

V is TRBV7-2 and J is TRBJ2-1, with 9 bases that match TRBD2. In germline, CDR1 is SGHTA, CDR2 FQGNSA. Losses at the gene ends were 1 base for V and 0 bases for J; bases not matched to a gene: 1. The CDR3 has 16 amino acids. The CDR3 region is CASSLGLADSYNEQFF. The CDR3 nucleotides read TGTGCCAGCAGCTTAGGACTAGCGGACTCCTACAATGAGCAGTTCTTC.

The chain links TRBV30 to TRBJ2-7; TRBD2 aligns across 11 bases. CDR3 size: 13 residues. V gave up 4 bases and J gave up 6 bases; unmatched junction bases: 5. CDR1 is GTSNPN and CDR2 is SVGIG in the germline V gene (reference sequence). In nucleotides, the CDR3 is TGTGCCTGGATGGTAGCGGGAGGGCGCGAGCAGTACTTC. Its protein product is CAWMVAGGREQYF.

CDR3 region: CATSRDGTGKETQYF. The DNA of the CDR3 is TGTGCCACCAGCAGAGACGGGACAGGGAAAGAGACCCAGTACTTC. V is TRBV15 and J is TRBJ2-5, with 9 bases lining up with TRBD1. Germline CDR1 reads LNHNV; CDR2 reads YYDKDF (reference sequence). J gave up 3 bases and V 0 bases, and 2 bases lay outside the gene matches. The CDR3 is made up of 15 amino acids. The full variable domain, in which reference TRBV15 and TRBJ2-5 provide the parts outside the CDR3, is DAMVIQNPRYQVTQFGKPVTLSCSQTLNHNVMYWYQQKSSQAPKLLFHYYDKDFNNEADTPDNFQSRRPNTSFCFLDIRSPGLGDTAMYLCATSRDGTGKETQYFGPGTRLLVL.

V is TRBV19 and J is TRBJ2-7; possible D gene TRBD1, 6 bases. This CDR3 has 15 residues. The germline V and J ends were trimmed by 5 bases and 0 bases, with 14 bases remaining between them. Germline V CDR1 and CDR2: LNHDA, SQIVND (reference sequence). CDR3 protein: CASSQPGHRSYEQYF. The CDR3 DNA reads TGTGCCAGTAGTCAGCCGGGACACCGCTCCTACGAGCAGTACTTC.

This clone was seen just once. The chain employs TRBV30 and TRBJ1-2, with a tentative D call TRBD1 (5 bases). Germline CDR1 reads GTSNPN; CDR2 reads SVGIG (reference sequence). The CDR3 spans 15 residues. The germline V and J ends were trimmed by 8 bases and 6 bases, with 25 bases remaining between them. The CDR3 DNA is TGTGCCGGGACCGGGATAAATGGCGTGGGGAATGGCTACACCTTC. Translating gives CAGTGINGVGNGYTF.

This clone has just a few counts. V and J are TRBV2 and TRBJ2-7, with TRBD2 matching over 13 bases. Germline V gives CDR1 SNHLY, CDR2 FYNNEI. The V segment lost 4 bases and the J segment 5 bases; nucleotides outside the gene matches: 5. This CDR3 is built from 15 residues. The CDR3 reads CASSVGLAGADEQYF. The CDR3 DNA sequence: TGTGCCAGCAGTGTCGGACTAGCGGGAGCGGACGAGCAGTACTTC.

The genes are TRBV24-1 and TRBJ1-2; TRBD1 matches at 8 bases. Unmatched junction bases numbered 12, after V lost 5 bases and J lost 8 bases. The CDR3 consists of 15 residues. The germline V gene has CDR1 KGHDR and CDR2 SFDVKD. CDR3 protein: CATSVSDRVGGGYTF. The CDR3 nucleotides are TGTGCCACCAGTGTCTCGGACAGGGTTGGTGGCGGCTACACCTTC.

The rearrangement joins TRBV7-3 to TRBJ2-5, with TRBD2 matching over 11 bases. The trim removed 5 bases at V and 0 bases at J, leaving 8 bases unmatched. The germline V gene has CDR1 SGHTA and CDR2 FQGTGA. This CDR3 comprises 17 residues. This CDR3 is CASSAGTSGGYQETQYF. CDR3 DNA: TGTGCCAGCAGCGCTGGGACTAGCGGAGGGTACCAAGAGACCCAGTACTTC.

The chain uses TRBV7-3 and TRBJ2-1, with D possibly matching TRBD1 (6 bases). V lost 4 bases and J 7 bases, leaving 11 bases between the germline ends. Per germline, CDR1 SGHTA and CDR2 FQGTGA. The CDR3 is 13 residues long. DNA of the CDR3: TGTGCCAGCAGCTCCGACAGGCTGAATGAGCAGTTCTTC. Its translation: CASSSDRLNEQFF.

The chain carries TRBV4-2 and TRBJ2-2, with 9 bases lining up with TRBD2. Germline V gene data show CDR1 as LGHNA and CDR2 as YNFKEQ. The J segment lost 7 bases and the V segment lost 1 base, leaving 10 bases of the junction unmatched. This CDR3 has 17 amino acids. CDR3 in amino acids: CASSQGAGGANGGELFF. CDR3 DNA sequence: TGTGCCAGCAGCCAAGGGGCGGGAGGGGCTAACGGCGGGGAGCTGTTTTTT.

The genes are TRBV27 and TRBJ2-7, with 10 bases aligning to TRBD1. Germline V CDR1 and CDR2: MNHEY, SMNVEV (reference sequence). The CDR3 is 14 amino acids. J gave up 3 bases and V 5 bases, and 4 bases lay outside the gene matches. CDR3 residues: CASSGRDRGYEQYF. In DNA, the CDR3 is TGTGCCAGCAGTGGCCGGGACAGGGGCTACGAGCAGTACTTC.

This chain connects TRBV18 to TRBJ2-5; D unclear. V lost 0 bases, J lost 1 base, and 3 bases lay in between. This CDR3 spans 13 amino acids. Germline V CDR1 and CDR2: KGHSH, LQKENI. CDR3 in DNA: TGTGCCAGCTCACCACCGGTCCAAGAGACCCAGTACTTC. Residues: CASSPPVQETQYF.

V gene TRBV7-2 combines with J gene TRBJ2-1; weak D call: TRBD2 (6 bases). The V end lost 2 bases, the J end lost 3 bases, and 14 bases lay between the germline ends. The CDR3 totals 16 residues. CDR1 is SGHTA and CDR2 is FQGNSA in the germline V gene. CDR3 residues: CASSLRRLGLYNEQFF. The DNA for the CDR3 is TGTGCCAGCAGCTTAAGGCGACTAGGGCTCTACAATGAGCAGTTCTTC. Combining the CDR3 with reference TRBV7-2 and TRBJ2-1 gives the whole variable domain GAGVSQSPSNKVTEKGKDVELRCDPISGHTALYWYRQSLGQGLEFLIYFQGNSAPDKSGLPSDRFSAERTGGSVSTLTIQRTQQEDSAVYLCASSLRRLGLYNEQFFGPGTRLTVL.

The chain is built from TRBV4-3 and TRBJ2-3; 8 bases are shared with TRBD1. This CDR3 spans 16 amino acids. CDR1 is LGHNA, CDR2 YSLEER, per germline. Unmatched junction bases numbered 7, after V lost 3 bases and J lost 2 bases. CDR3 DNA: TGCGCCAGCAGCCAGGGGACAGGTCATAACACAGATACGCAGTATTTT. Translated, it gives CASSQGTGHNTDTQYF.

This chain uses TRBV2 with TRBJ2-7, with TRBD1 identical over 11 bases. In germline, CDR1 is SNHLY, CDR2 FYNNEI. CDR3 size: 14 residues. Trimming took 8 bases from V and 3 from J; bases not matched to a gene: 6. CDR3: CASGPDRGRYEQYF. CDR3 DNA sequence: TGTGCCAGCGGACCGGACAGGGGGCGCTACGAGCAGTACTTC.